This T cell receptor (beta chain) was obtained from a study of blood T cell repertoires in COVID-19. Study background: COVID-19 samples, acute and convalescent, were from the United States, Italy and Spain. The cDNA or gDNA used as material had been derived from T cells, B-cell-depleted T cells, or PBMCs.

Germline values: CDR1 LNHNV, CDR2 YYDKDF (reference sequence). The CDR3 length is 15 residues. V lost 1 base and J lost 8, with 14 bases in between. Original handling: Amplification of reference gene primers was used by the study to estimate nucleated cell counts. The data were produced by immunoSEQ multiplex PCR, yet TCRdb's version contains in-frame clones alone and is incomplete. V, J and clone size were drawn from that table, and D and trimming were deduced from the DNA. The sample lists tens of thousands of clones, 65% to 85% occurring once. This chain connects TRBV15 to TRBJ1-4; weak D call: TRBD1 (5 bases). This clonotype originated in a woman aged 55-75 years with acute or convalescent COVID-19. The sample taken for sequencing was peripheral blood. The CDR3 is CATSRAGGGAEKLFF. In DNA form, the CDR3 reads TGTGCCACCAGCAGAGCAGGCGGAGGGGCGGAAAAACTGTTTTTT.